Presented here are 10 T cell receptor beta chains from one specimen sequenced in a study of cytomegalovirus exposure and HLA in healthy donors. PCR primers comprised 60 Vbeta and 13 Jbeta primers. Data came from immunoSEQ multiplex PCR; TCRdb stores just in-frame clones and leaves some out. This sample's table reports 100,000 to 150,000 clones. Specimen: PBMCs. The receptor set was obtained from a young man in good health and CMV-seronegative.

The chain couples TRBV5-1 to TRBJ2-1, with D possibly being TRBD2 (5 bases). Between the trimmed V and J ends, which lost 4 bases and 4 bases, there was a span of 12 bases. The CDR3 consists of 14 residues. Germline values: CDR1 SGHRS, CDR2 YFSETQ. CDR3 DNA sequence: TGCGCCAGCAGCCAATCGACTACTTACAATGAGCAGTTCTTC. Protein product: CASSQSTTYNEQFF.

CDR3 sequence (DNA): TGTGCCAGCAGCCAGATGATGGGCAACACTGAAGCTTTCTTT. Amino acid sequence: CASSQMMGNTEAFF. The genes are TRBV7-9 and TRBJ1-1; no firm D call. Trimming took off 5 bases at V and 2 bases at J, with 12 bases between the two ends. This CDR3 is 14 amino acids long. Germline lookup yields CDR1 SEHNR and CDR2 FQNEAQ (reference sequence).

The rearrangement uses TRBV5-1 and TRBJ1-2, with 7 bases identical to TRBD1. Germline V gene data show CDR1 as SGHRS and CDR2 as YFSETQ. The junction had 2 bases not matched to a gene; V was cut back by 3 bases and J by 0 bases. This CDR3 region has 14 residues. The CDR3 DNA reads TGCGCCAGCAGCTCGGGACAGCCTAACTATGGCTACACCTTC. Amino acids: CASSSGQPNYGYTF.

V gene TRBV6-5 combines with J gene TRBJ2-7, with D possibly TRBD1 on 6 matching bases. CDR3 length equals 14 residues. Germline V gene lookup returns CDR1 MNHEY and CDR2 SVGAGI. V gave up 0 bases and J gave up 6 bases, with 12 bases separating them. The CDR3 DNA reads TGTGCCAGCAGTTACTCGGTCAGGGGAAGCGAGCAGTACTTC. Translated, it gives CASSYSVRGSEQYF.

The CDR3 nucleotides are TGCGCCAGCAGCTTGGTGGATGGGGCAAACTCTGGAAACACCATATATTTT. Translation: CASSLVDGANSGNTIYF. The chain employs TRBV5-1 and TRBJ1-3, with a weak D call TRBD1 (5 bases). The length of the CDR3 is 17 residues. Germline lookup yields CDR1 SGHRS and CDR2 YFSETQ. V was clipped by 0 bases and J by 0 bases, with 13 bases between them.

With regard to this clone: Other nucleotide sequences from this sample produce the same CDR3. V is TRBV5-1 and J is TRBJ2-7, with D possibly being TRBD2 (5 bases). Trimming left V 0 bases short and J 2 bases short, with 9 bases between. Germline V gene lookup returns CDR1 SGHRS and CDR2 YFSETQ. CDR3 size: 14 residues. The CDR3 coding sequence is TGCGCCAGCAGCTTGGGAGGAGGTCCCTACGAGCAGTACTTC. Its translation: CASSLGGGPYEQYF.

This chain connects TRBV9 to TRBJ1-1; 7 nucleotides line up with TRBD1. V trimming: 4 bases; J trimming: 7 bases; junction bases outside the gene matches: 13. The germline V gene has CDR1 SGDLS and CDR2 YYNGEE. This CDR3 contains 15 residues. The DNA for the CDR3 is TGTGCCAGCAGCCCACGCGGGACAGTTGACGGTGAAGCTTTCTTT. This translates into CASSPRGTVDGEAFF.

V gene TRBV6-5 combines with J gene TRBJ2-7; D possibly corresponds to TRBD1 (6 bases). The CDR3 is 13 residues long. CDR1 is MNHEY, CDR2 SVGAGI, per germline. V dropped 5 bases and J dropped 6 bases, with 14 bases sitting between them. This chain's CDR3 is CASSARGLSEQYF. CDR3 coding DNA: TGTGCCAGCAGTGCCAGGGGTCTGAGCGAGCAGTACTTC.

This sequence joins TRBV6-1 and TRBJ1-1, with D possibly TRBD1 on 6 matching bases. Germline V gene data show CDR1 as MNHNS and CDR2 as SASEGT. V was shortened by 6 bases and J by 0 bases, with 11 bases between the two germline ends. This CDR3 contains 14 residues. The CDR3 sequence: CASSLGQLNTEAFF. The CDR3 DNA reads TGTGCCAGCAGCCTCGGACAGCTGAACACTGAAGCTTTCTTT.

The rearrangement uses TRBV5-1 and TRBJ2-7; 12 bases map to TRBD2. This CDR3 has 15 residues. J gave up 4 bases and V 4 bases, and 6 bases lay outside the gene matches. The germline V gene encodes CDR1 SGHRS and CDR2 YFSETQ. As DNA, the CDR3 is TGCGCCAGCAGCCCCCGGACTAGCGGGAATTACGAGCAGTACTTC. This translates into CASSPRTSGNYEQYF. Full variable domain (remainder filled in from reference TRBV5-1 and TRBJ2-7): KAGVTQTPRYLIKTRGQQVTLSCSPISGHRSVSWYQQTPGQGLQFLFEYFSETQRNKGNFPGRFSGRQFSNSRSEMNVSTLELGDSALYLCASSPRTSGNYEQYFGPGTRLTVT.